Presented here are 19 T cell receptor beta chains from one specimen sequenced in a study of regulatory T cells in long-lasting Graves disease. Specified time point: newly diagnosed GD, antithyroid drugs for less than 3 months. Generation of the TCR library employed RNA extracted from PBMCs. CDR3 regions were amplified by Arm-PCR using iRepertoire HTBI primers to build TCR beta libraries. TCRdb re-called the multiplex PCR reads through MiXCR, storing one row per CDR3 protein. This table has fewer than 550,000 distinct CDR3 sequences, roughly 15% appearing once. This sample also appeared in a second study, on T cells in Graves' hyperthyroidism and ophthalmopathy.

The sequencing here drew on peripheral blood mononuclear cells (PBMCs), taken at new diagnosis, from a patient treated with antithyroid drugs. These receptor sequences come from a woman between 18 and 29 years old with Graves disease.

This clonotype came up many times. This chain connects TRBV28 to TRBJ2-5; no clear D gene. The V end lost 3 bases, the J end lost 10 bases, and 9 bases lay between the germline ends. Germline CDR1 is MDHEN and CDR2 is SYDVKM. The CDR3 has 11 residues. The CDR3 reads CASSLRSDQYF. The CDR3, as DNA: TGTGCCAGCAGTTTGAGGTCGGACCAGTACTTC.

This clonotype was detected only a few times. The CDR3 spells CASSQEGVVGYNEQFF. The CDR3 DNA sequence: TGCGCCAGCAGCCAAGAAGGGGTTGTCGGCTACAATGAGCAGTTCTTC. This chain uses TRBV4-3 with TRBJ2-1; D possibly corresponds to TRBD1 (5 bases). Trimming took 0 bases from V and 3 from J, leaving 12 bases between them. This CDR3 has 16 residues. The germline gives CDR1 LGHNA, CDR2 YSLEER.

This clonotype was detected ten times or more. CDR3 region: CASTTGQGCNIQYF. CDR3 bases: TGTGCCAGCACTACAGGACAGGGGTGCAACATTCAGTACTTC. The chain joins TRBV6-1 to TRBJ2-4, with TRBD1 matching 9 bases. The junction had 8 bases not matched to a gene; V was cut back by 7 bases and J by 7 bases. This CDR3 comprises 14 residues. The germline gives CDR1 MNHNS, CDR2 SASEGT.

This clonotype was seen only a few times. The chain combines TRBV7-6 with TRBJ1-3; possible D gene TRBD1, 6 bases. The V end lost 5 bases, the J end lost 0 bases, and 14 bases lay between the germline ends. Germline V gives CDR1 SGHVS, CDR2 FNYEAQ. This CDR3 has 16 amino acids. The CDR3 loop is CASSPMTGDSGNTIYF. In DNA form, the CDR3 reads TGTGCCAGCAGCCCGATGACAGGAGACTCTGGAAACACCATATATTTT.

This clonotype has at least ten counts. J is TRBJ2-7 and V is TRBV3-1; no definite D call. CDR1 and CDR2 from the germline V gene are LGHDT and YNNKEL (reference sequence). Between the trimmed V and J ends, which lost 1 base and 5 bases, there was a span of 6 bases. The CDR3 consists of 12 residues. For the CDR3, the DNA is TGTGCCAGCAGCCAAGGGACCAACGAGCAGTACTTC. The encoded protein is CASSQGTNEQYF.

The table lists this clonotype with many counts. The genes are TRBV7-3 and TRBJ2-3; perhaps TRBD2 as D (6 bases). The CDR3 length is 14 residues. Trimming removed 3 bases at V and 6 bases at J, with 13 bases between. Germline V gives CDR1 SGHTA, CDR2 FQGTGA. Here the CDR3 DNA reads TGTGCCAGCAGCTTCGTGGGCGGAGGGGATACGCAGTATTTT. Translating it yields CASSFVGGGDTQYF.

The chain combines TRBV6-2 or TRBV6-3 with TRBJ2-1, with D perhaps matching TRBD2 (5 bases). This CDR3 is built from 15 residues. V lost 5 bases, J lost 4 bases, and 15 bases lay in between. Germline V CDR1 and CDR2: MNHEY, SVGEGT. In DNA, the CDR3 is TGTGCCAGCAGTGGGTCCCTCACTAGTTACAATGAGCAGTTCTTC. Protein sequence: CASSGSLTSYNEQFF.

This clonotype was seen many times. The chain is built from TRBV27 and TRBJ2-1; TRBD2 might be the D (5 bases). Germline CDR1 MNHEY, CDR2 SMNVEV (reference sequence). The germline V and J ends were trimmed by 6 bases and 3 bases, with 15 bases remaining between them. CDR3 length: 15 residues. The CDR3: CASRRGGSGYNEQFF. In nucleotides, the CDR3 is TGTGCCAGCAGACGAGGTGGCAGCGGCTACAATGAGCAGTTCTTC.

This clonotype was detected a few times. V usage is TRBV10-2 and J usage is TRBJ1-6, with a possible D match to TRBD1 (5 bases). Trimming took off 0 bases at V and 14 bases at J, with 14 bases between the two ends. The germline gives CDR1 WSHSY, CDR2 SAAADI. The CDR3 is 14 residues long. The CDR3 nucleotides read TGCGCCAGCAGTGAGTCGGTGGGGGGAGGGTCCCTCCACTTT. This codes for CASSESVGGGSLHF.

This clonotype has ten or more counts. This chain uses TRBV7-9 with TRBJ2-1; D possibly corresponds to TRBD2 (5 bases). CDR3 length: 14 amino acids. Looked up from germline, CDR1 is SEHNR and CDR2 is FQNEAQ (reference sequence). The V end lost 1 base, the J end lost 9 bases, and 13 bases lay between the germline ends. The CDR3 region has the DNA TGTGCCAGCAGCTTAGAGCGGATTGGCAGTGAGCAGTTCTTC. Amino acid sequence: CASSLERIGSEQFF.

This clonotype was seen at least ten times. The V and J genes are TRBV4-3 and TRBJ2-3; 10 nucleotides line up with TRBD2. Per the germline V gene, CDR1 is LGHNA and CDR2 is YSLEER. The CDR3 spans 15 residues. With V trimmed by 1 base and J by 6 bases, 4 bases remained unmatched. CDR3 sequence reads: CASSQGSGRADTQYF. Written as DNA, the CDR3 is TGCGCCAGCAGCCAAGGGAGCGGGAGGGCCGATACGCAGTATTTT.

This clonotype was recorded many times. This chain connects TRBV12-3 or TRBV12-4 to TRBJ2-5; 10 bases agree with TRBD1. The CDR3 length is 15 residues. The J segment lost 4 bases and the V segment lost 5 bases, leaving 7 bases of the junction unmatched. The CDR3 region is CASSTAGTGAETQYF. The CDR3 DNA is TGTGCCAGCAGTACCGCCGGGACAGGGGCAGAGACCCAGTACTTC.

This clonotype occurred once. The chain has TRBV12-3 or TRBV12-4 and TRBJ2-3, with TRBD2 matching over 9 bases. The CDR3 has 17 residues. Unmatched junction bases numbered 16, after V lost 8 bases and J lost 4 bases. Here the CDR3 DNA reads TGTGCCAGCTCACCATCGCTAGCGGGGATTGGGGCAGATACGCAGTATTTT. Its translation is CASSPSLAGIGADTQYF.

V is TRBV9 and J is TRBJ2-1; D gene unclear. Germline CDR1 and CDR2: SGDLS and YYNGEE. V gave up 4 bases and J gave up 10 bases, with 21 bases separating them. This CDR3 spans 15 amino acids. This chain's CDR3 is CASSPPTGSSQEQFF. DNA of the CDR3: TGTGCCAGCAGCCCCCCGACCGGATCCTCCCAAGAGCAGTTCTTC.

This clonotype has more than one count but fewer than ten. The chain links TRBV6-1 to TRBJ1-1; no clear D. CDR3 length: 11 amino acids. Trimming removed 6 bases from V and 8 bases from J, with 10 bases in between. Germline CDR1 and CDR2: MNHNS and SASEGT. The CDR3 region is CASRAGIEAFF. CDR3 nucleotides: TGTGCCAGCAGGGCAGGAATAGAAGCTTTCTTT.

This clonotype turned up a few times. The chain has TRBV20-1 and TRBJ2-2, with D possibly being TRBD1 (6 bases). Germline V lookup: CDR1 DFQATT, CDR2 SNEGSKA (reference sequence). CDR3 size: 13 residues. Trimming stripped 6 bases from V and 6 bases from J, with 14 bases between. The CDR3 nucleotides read TGCAGTGCGAGACTCAGGGGCGCCGGGGAGCTGTTTTTT. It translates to CSARLRGAGELFF.

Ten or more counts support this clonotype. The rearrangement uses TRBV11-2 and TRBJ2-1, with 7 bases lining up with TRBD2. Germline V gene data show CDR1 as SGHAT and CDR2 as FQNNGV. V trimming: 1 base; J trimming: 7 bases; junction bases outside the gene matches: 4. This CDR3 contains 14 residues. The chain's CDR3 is CASSLGGRGNEQFF. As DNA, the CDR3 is TGTGCCAGCAGCTTAGGAGGGAGGGGTAATGAGCAGTTCTTC.

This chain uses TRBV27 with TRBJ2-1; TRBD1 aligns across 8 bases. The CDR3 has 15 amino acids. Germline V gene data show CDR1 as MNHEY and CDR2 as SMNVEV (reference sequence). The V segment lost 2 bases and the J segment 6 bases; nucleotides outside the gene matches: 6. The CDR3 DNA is TGTGCCAGCAGTTTACAGGGGGCGCAAGTCAATGAGCAGTTCTTC. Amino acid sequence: CASSLQGAQVNEQFF.

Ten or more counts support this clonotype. Written as DNA, the CDR3 is TGCAGCGTTGAGGGAGCGGGGGGGCTCTCCTACAATGAGCAGTTCTTC. The encoded protein is CSVEGAGGLSYNEQFF. V usage is TRBV29-1 and J usage is TRBJ2-1, with 10 bases identical to TRBD2. The V gene end was trimmed by 3 bases and the J gene end by 0 bases; junction bases not matched to a gene: 5. The germline gives CDR1 SQVTM, CDR2 ANQGSEA. CDR3 length equals 16 residues.